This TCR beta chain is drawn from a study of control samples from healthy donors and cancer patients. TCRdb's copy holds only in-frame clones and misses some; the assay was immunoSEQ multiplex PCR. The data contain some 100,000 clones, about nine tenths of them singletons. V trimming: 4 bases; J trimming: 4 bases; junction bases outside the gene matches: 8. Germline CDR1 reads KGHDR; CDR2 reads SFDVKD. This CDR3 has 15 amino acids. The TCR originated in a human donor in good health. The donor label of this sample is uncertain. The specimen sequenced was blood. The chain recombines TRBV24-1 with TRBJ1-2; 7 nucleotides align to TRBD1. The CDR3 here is CATSDGEGAVYGYTF. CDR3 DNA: TGTGCCACCAGTGACGGAGAGGGGGCGGTCTATGGCTACACCTTC.